A selection of T cell receptor beta chains follows, all from one sample in a study of OX40 agonist ivuxolimab in advanced cancers. The repertoire was sequenced with immunoSEQ multiplex PCR; TCRdb's copy has only in-frame clones and lacks some. This table has roughly 20,000 clones, roughly 84% appearing once. This specimen was CD4+ or CD8+ T cells sorted from blood, taken in a trial of the OX40 agonist ivuxolimab. The origin of the receptors is an adult with an advanced solid tumor such as melanoma, head and neck, liver or kidney cancer. The CDR3 runs from the conserved cysteine through the conserved F or W. A D gene is named only where the DNA matches it firmly. Only some rows state a clone size, as once, few, many or a class for expanded clones.

CASSRPAVGGTGEQYF,TGTGCCAGCAGCCGACCTGCGGTCGGAGGAACGGGGGAGCAGTACTTC,TRBV6-8,TRBJ2-7,.,.
CASSQLGITDTQYF,TGTGCCAGCAGCCAACTGGGGATCACAGATACGCAGTATTTT,TRBV14,TRBJ2-3,.,.
CASSSTVTDTQYF,TGTGCCAGCAGCTCGACTGTCACAGATACGCAGTATTTT,TRBV7-8,TRBJ2-3,.,.
CASSFGGTGSGNTIYF,TGCGCCAGCAGCTTCGGCGGGACAGGATCTGGAAACACCATATATTTT,TRBV5-1,TRBJ1-3,TRBD1,.
CASSLGAQGSGNTIYF,TGCGCCAGCAGCTTGGGAGCGCAGGGCTCTGGAAACACCATATATTTT,TRBV5-1,TRBJ1-3,.,.
CASSVHGLRDTIYF,TGTGCCAGCAGCGTTCATGGGCTTCGTGACACCATATATTTT,TRBV11-1,TRBJ1-3,.,.
CATSTGGLSSYNEQFF,TGCGCCACCTCGACAGGGGGTTTGAGCTCCTACAATGAGCAGTTCTTC,TRBV10-2,TRBJ2-1,TRBD1,.
CASSESNRGVYEQYF,TGCGCCAGCAGTGAGTCGAATCGGGGAGTCTACGAGCAGTACTTC,TRBV10-2,TRBJ2-7,.,.
CASSLEGGEYEQYF,TGTGCCAGCAGCTTGGAGGGTGGGGAGTACGAGCAGTACTTC,TRBV5-4,TRBJ2-7,.,few
CATSRGGRDEQFF,TGTGCCACCAGCAGAGGGGGTCGGGATGAGCAGTTCTTC,TRBV15,TRBJ2-1,.,.
CASSYLDSGANVLTF,TGTGCCAGCAGTTACTTGGACTCTGGGGCCAACGTCCTGACTTTC,TRBV6-5,TRBJ2-6,.,once
CASSSLLDGYTF,TGTGCCAGCAGCTCCCTATTGGATGGCTACACCTTC,TRBV5-6,TRBJ1-2,.,.
CASSSTGRYEQYF,TGTGCCAGCAGCTCCACGGGGCGGTACGAGCAGTACTTC,TRBV11-2,TRBJ2-7,.,.
CASKGGNTQYF,TGTGCCAGTAAGGGAGGGAATACGCAGTATTTT,TRBV19,TRBJ2-3,TRBD2,.
CASSLSSGNYGYTF,TGTGCCAGCAGCTTAAGTAGCGGGAACTATGGCTACACCTTC,TRBV7-9,TRBJ1-2,.,.
CASSFGTGRGLMNTEAFF,TGTGCCAGCAGCTTTGGGACAGGGAGAGGTCTAATGAACACTGAAGCTTTCTTT,TRBV7-8,TRBJ1-1,TRBD1,.
CASSLGQSGRGNQPQHF,TGTGCCAGCAGCTTGGGACAGTCCGGCAGGGGTAATCAGCCCCAGCATTTT,TRBV5-8,TRBJ1-5,.,.
CASSSAGTSHKAQFF,TGTGCCAGTAGTTCCGCCGGGACTAGCCACAAGGCGCAGTTCTTC,TRBV19,TRBJ2-1,TRBD2,few
CASSLRTGGKLFF,TGCGCCAGCAGCTTGCGGACAGGCGGAAAACTGTTTTTT,TRBV5-1,TRBJ1-4,TRBD1,.
CASSLGLQETQYF,TGTGCCAGCTCCCTGGGACTGCAAGAGACCCAGTACTTC,TRBV18,TRBJ2-5,.,.
CASSLNRGGNTEAFF,TGTGCCAGCAGTTTAAACCGGGGCGGGAACACTGAAGCTTTCTTT,TRBV28,TRBJ1-1,.,.
CASSVQGLSNQPQHF,TGTGCCAGCAGCGTACAGGGCCTCTCTAATCAGCCCCAGCATTTT,TRBV9,TRBJ1-5,.,.
CASSPPRGSYEQYF,TGTGCCAGCTCACCACCCCGGGGCTCCTACGAGCAGTACTTC,TRBV18,TRBJ2-7,.,.
CASRTSANTGELFF,TGTGCCAGCAGGACTAGCGCAAACACCGGGGAGCTGTTTTTT,TRBV2,TRBJ2-2,TRBD2,.
CASSEGRVYTF,TGCGCCAGCAGCGAGGGACGGGTCTACACCTTC,TRBV5-1,TRBJ1-2,.,few
CASSQEIERSSYNEQFF,TGTGCCAGCAGCCAAGAAATTGAGCGCAGCTCCTACAATGAGCAGTTCTTC,TRBV4-2,TRBJ2-1,.,.
CASSLRPGLEQYF,TGTGCCAGCAGCTTACGGCCAGGGCTCGAGCAGTACTTC,TRBV7-9,TRBJ2-7,.,.
CASGLASLAGGMETQYF,TGTGCTAGTGGTTTAGCCTCCCTAGCGGGGGGGATGGAGACCCAGTACTTC,TRBV12-5,TRBJ2-5,TRBD2,.
CASKVESGKDEPQHF,TGTGCCAGCAAAGTGGAGTCCGGGAAAGATGAGCCCCAGCATTTT,TRBV2,TRBJ1-5,.,.
CASSGGFSRGNYGYTF,TGTGCCAGCAGTGGGGGCTTCTCCAGGGGTAACTATGGCTACACCTTC,TRBV27,TRBJ1-2,.,.
CASTPQRGSRETQYF,TGTGCCAGTACCCCTCAGCGAGGGAGCAGAGAGACCCAGTACTTC,TRBV19,TRBJ2-5,.,.
CASSEDRLAFF,TGTGCCAGCAGCGAGGATAGGTTAGCTTTCTTT,TRBV7-2,TRBJ1-1,.,.
CASSQGVFGTYEQYF,TGCGCCAGCAGCCAAGGAGTATTCGGCACCTACGAGCAGTACTTC,TRBV4-1,TRBJ2-7,.,.
CASSVTEGSGNTIYF,TGTGCCAGCAGTGTGACAGAAGGCTCTGGAAACACCATATATTTT,TRBV6-1,TRBJ1-3,.,.
CASTISIRGSTDTQYF,TGTGCCAGCACCATTTCGATCAGGGGGAGCACAGATACGCAGTATTTT,TRBV5-6,TRBJ2-3,TRBD1,.
CASSSHRGFWNQPQHF,TGTGCCAGCAGTTCCCATAGGGGTTTTTGGAATCAGCCCCAGCATTTT,TRBV28,TRBJ1-5,.,.
CASSLSGFYEQYF,TGTGCCAGCAGCTTGTCAGGCTTTTACGAGCAGTACTTC,TRBV5-6,TRBJ2-7,.,few
CASSSLPDRASYEQYF,TGTGCCAGCAGTTCCCTTCCGGACAGGGCCTCCTACGAGCAGTACTTC,TRBV27,TRBJ2-7,TRBD1,.
CASSVQGNSYGYTF,TGTGCCAGCAGCGTCCAGGGTAACTCCTATGGCTACACCTTC,TRBV9,TRBJ1-2,.,.
CASSTSGGTDTQYF,TGTGCCAGTAGCACTAGCGGGGGTACAGATACGCAGTATTTT,TRBV19,TRBJ2-3,TRBD2,.